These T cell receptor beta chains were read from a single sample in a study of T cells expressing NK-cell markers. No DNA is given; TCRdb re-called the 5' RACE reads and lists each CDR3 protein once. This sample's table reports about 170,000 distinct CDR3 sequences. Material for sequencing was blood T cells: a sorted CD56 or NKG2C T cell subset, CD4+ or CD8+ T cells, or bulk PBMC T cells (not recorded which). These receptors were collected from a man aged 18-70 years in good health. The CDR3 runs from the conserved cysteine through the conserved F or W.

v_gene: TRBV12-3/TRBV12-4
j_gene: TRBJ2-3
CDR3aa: CASSLWDRRDTDTQYF

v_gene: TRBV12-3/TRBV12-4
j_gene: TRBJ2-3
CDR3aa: CASSLESGGLDTQYF

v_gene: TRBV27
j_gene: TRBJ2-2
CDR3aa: CASSSSGATGELFF

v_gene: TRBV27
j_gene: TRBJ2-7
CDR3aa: CASSFAGQGSGYEQYF

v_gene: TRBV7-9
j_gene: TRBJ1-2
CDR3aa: CASSLSGDGSLSGYTF

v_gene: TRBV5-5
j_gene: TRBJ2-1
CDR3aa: CASSLGGGYGSEQFF

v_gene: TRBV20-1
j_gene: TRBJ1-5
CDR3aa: CSASTGTGETQPQHF

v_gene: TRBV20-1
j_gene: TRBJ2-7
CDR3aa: CSASQTGRSDEQYF

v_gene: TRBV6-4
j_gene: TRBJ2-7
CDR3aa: CASSHRLEGTYEQYF

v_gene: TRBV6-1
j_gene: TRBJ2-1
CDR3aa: CASSEQGRGKYNEQFF

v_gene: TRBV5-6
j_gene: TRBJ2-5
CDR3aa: CASSVTLAGAETQYF

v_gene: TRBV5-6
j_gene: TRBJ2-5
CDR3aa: CASSLDIAGFQETQYF

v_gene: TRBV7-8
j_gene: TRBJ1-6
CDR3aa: CASSTHAGTTLRALYNSPLHF

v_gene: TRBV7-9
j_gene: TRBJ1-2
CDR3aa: CASSPPGGYGYTF

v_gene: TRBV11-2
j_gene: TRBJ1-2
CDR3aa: CASSPGTGGLGSYGYTF

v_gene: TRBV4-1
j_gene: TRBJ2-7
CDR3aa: CASSQLLTGDEQYF

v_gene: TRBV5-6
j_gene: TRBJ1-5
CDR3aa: CASSLSGASNQPQHF

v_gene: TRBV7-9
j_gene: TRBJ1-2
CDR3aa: CASSQGQGVGGYTF

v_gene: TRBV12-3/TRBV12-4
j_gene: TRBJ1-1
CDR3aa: CASSLGTGGAFF

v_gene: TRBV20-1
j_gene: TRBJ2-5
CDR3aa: CSARDGAGAPQETQYF

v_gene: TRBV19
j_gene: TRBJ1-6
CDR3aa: CATTETGFGSPLHF

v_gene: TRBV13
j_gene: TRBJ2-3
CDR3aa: CASSSLAGGPIRTDTQYF

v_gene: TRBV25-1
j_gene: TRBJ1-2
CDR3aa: CASSEISLGLRYGYTF

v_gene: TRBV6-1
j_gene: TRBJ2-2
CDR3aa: CASSAGTAFTGELFF

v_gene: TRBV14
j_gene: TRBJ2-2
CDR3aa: CASSPRQGIRTGELFF